The 32 T cell receptor beta chains reported below all come from one sample, sequenced in a study of blood T cells in healthy people across ages. For the second PCR, which ran for about 6 to 11 cycles, a sample-barcoded 5' primer and a J-beta primer mix were used. One entry per CDR3 protein, called by TCRdb with MiXCR from the 5' RACE reads. The sample shows about 780,000 distinct CDR3 sequences, around 45% of them seen only once. Sequencing was done on a sample of blood. Receptors originate from an older man in good health.

The genes are TRBV20-1 and TRBJ2-1; a weak D match, TRBD2 (6 bases). CDR1 and CDR2 (germline): DFQATT, SNEGSKA (reference sequence). Trimming left V 6 bases short and J 2 bases short, with 20 bases between. This CDR3 region has 16 residues. The CDR3 DNA follows: TGCAGTGCAGAAGAATCCGTGGGACTGCCCTACAATGAGCAGTTCTTC. Translating gives CSAEESVGLPYNEQFF.

This chain joins TRBV10-3 and TRBJ2-1; 10 nucleotides align to TRBD1. The CDR3 covers 15 residues. After removal of 2 bases from V and 8 bases from J, the junction contained 6 bases not matched to a gene. The germline V gene has CDR1 ENHRY and CDR2 SYGVKD. The CDR3 spells CAISETGDRGHEQFF. Here the CDR3 DNA reads TGTGCCATCAGTGAGACTGGGGACAGGGGCCATGAGCAGTTCTTC.

The chain links TRBV7-2 to TRBJ1-5; D not certain. There are 13 residues in the CDR3. Germline CDR1 is SGHTA and CDR2 is FQGNSA. V was trimmed by 2 bases and J by 7 bases, leaving 9 bases between them. DNA for the CDR3: TGTGCCAGCAGCTTAACGCAGCGCCAGCCCCAGCATTTT. This sequence encodes CASSLTQRQPQHF. The variable domain in full, with the rest retrieved from reference TRBV7-2 and TRBJ1-5, is GAGVSQSPSNKVTEKGKDVELRCDPISGHTALYWYRQSLGQGLEFLIYFQGNSAPDKSGLPSDRFSAERTGGSVSTLTIQRTQQEDSAVYLCASSLTQRQPQHFGDGTRLSIL.

CDR3 loop: CASSVGNRAHEQYF. The DNA of the CDR3 is TGTGCCAGCAGCGTAGGGAACAGAGCCCACGAGCAGTACTTC. The J gene is TRBJ2-4, the V gene TRBV9; D is unresolved. The J call could be wrong; TRBJ2-7 is a better fit for the DNA end. Germline V gene data show CDR1 as SGDLS and CDR2 as YYNGEE. The CDR3 runs 14 residues.

This clonotype showed up many times. The V and J genes are TRBV29-1 and TRBJ1-1, with TRBD1 matching over 11 bases. This CDR3 has 13 amino acids. The V and J ends lost 6 bases and 5 bases, in that order; junction bases with no gene match: 5. Germline V gene lookup returns CDR1 SQVTM and CDR2 ANQGSEA. The CDR3 here is CSVRTGGETEAFF. Here the CDR3 DNA reads TGCAGCGTCCGGACAGGGGGCGAGACTGAAGCTTTCTTT.

This chain uses TRBV7-2 with TRBJ1-2, with TRBD1 matching 7 bases. V gave up 1 base and J gave up 8 bases; unmatched junction bases: 10. Germline-derived CDR1 and CDR2 are SGHTA and FQGNSA. CDR3 length equals 15 residues. The CDR3 bases are TGTGCCAGCAGCTTAGAGGCCAGGGGGGTAGGGGGCTACACCTTC. Its translation: CASSLEARGVGGYTF.

The rearrangement links TRBV12-3 or TRBV12-4 to TRBJ2-7; 8 bases map to TRBD1. CDR3 length: 16 residues. The junction had 13 bases not matched to a gene; V was cut back by 6 bases and J by 3 bases. The CDR3 is CASSLSATGDFYEQYF. CDR3 bases: TGTGCCAGCAGCCTCTCCGCGACAGGGGATTTCTACGAGCAGTACTTC.

The V call is TRBV7-9, the J call TRBJ2-1; 8 bases map to TRBD2. With 7 bases clipped from V and 4 bases from J, the junction kept 12 bases outside the gene matches. The CDR3 has 16 residues. Germline CDR1 and CDR2: SEHNR and FQNEAQ (reference sequence). The CDR3 is CASTHGAGGIYNEQFF. For the CDR3, the DNA is TGTGCCAGCACCCACGGGGCGGGGGGAATTTACAATGAGCAGTTCTTC.

The chain combines TRBV20-1 with TRBJ1-2; a weak D match, TRBD1 (6 bases). The V and J ends lost 5 bases and 4 bases respectively, with 14 bases between them. This CDR3 is 13 amino acids long. Germline CDR1 reads DFQATT; CDR2 reads SNEGSKA (reference sequence). The CDR3 sequence is CSAPPTGFYGYTF. CDR3 coding DNA: TGCAGTGCTCCCCCAACAGGGTTCTATGGCTACACCTTC.

The V gene is TRBV27, the J gene TRBJ1-3; tentatively, D is TRBD1 (6 bases). V was cut by 0 bases and J by 6 bases, with 18 bases left in between. The germline gives CDR1 MNHEY, CDR2 SMNVEV (reference sequence). This CDR3 contains 17 residues. For the CDR3, the DNA is TGTGCCAGCAGTTTATCGGGGCGTCCAGGGGCTACAAACACCATATATTTT. Translating gives CASSLSGRPGATNTIYF.

The chain is built from TRBV12-3 or TRBV12-4 and TRBJ2-7; D call uncertain. This CDR3 has 11 residues. Trimming left V 8 bases short and J 4 bases short, with 9 bases between. The CDR3 sequence is CASAGYYEQYF. The CDR3 DNA sequence: TGTGCCAGCGCCGGGTATTACGAGCAGTACTTC.

This clonotype has at least ten counts. The gene calls are TRBV6-5 and TRBJ2-1, with D tentatively TRBD1 (5 bases). CDR3 length equals 16 residues. Germline V gene sequence: CDR1 MNHEY, CDR2 SVGAGI. Trimming removed 0 bases from V and 4 bases from J, with 13 bases in between. CDR3 bases: TGTGCCAGCAGTTACTCCAGGGCGACCTTATACAATGAGCAGTTCTTC. Its protein is CASSYSRATLYNEQFF.

The genes are TRBV11-3 and TRBJ2-5; 8 bases fit TRBD1. The J call may not be correct, given that the DNA end is closer to TRBJ2-4. The CDR3 extends over 13 amino acids. Germline assignment: CDR1 SGHNT and CDR2 YENEEA. The DNA of the CDR3 is TGTGCCAGCAGCTCGGGACAGGCGTACATTCAGTACTTC. Translation gives CASSSGQAYIQYF.

V usage is TRBV6-1 and J usage is TRBJ2-3; D ambiguous. V was trimmed by 2 bases and J by 14 bases, leaving 11 bases between them. The CDR3 runs to 11 residues. Germline CDR1 and CDR2: MNHNS and SASEGT. The CDR3 loop is CASSESRWAYF. As DNA, the CDR3 is TGTGCCAGCAGTGAATCGAGGTGGGCGTATTTT.

The J gene is TRBJ2-1, the V gene TRBV20-1; 9 bases match TRBD2. Germline CDR1 DFQATT, CDR2 SNEGSKA (reference sequence). The CDR3 runs 14 residues. V trimming: 5 bases; J trimming: 0 bases; junction bases outside the gene matches: 2. The CDR3 bases are TGCAGTGCTTTTAGCGGGAGCTCCTACAATGAGCAGTTCTTC. Its protein product is CSAFSGSSYNEQFF.

This clonotype was recorded a few times. The rearrangement links TRBV5-1 to TRBJ2-1, with TRBD2 matching 9 bases. V was clipped by 0 bases and J by 6 bases; unmatched bases: 7. The CDR3 runs to 16 residues. Germline assignment: CDR1 SGHRS and CDR2 YFSETQ. CDR3 sequence (DNA): TGCGCCAGCAGCTTGGATGGCGGGAGGGCCTCCAATGAGCAGTTCTTC. It codes for CASSLDGGRASNEQFF.

V is TRBV20-1 and J is TRBJ2-7, with 7 bases fitting TRBD2. This CDR3 has 15 amino acids. Germline-derived CDR1 and CDR2 are DFQATT and SNEGSKA (reference sequence). The V gene end was trimmed by 0 bases and the J gene end by 6 bases; junction bases not matched to a gene: 11. The CDR3 spells CSARDGGSSVLEQYF. CDR3 nucleotides: TGCAGTGCTAGAGACGGGGGGTCTAGCGTTCTCGAGCAGTACTTC.

This chain joins TRBV20-1 and TRBJ2-7; the D call may be TRBD1 or TRBD2 (5 bases each). Per the germline V gene, CDR1 is DFQATT and CDR2 is SNEGSKA (reference sequence). The length of the CDR3 is 13 residues. Trimming took off 6 bases at V and 1 base at J, with 13 bases between the two ends. In DNA, the CDR3 is TGCAGTGCCAGGGACGGACAATCCTACGAGCAGTACTTC. Amino acids: CSARDGQSYEQYF.

The rearrangement links TRBV12-3 or TRBV12-4 to TRBJ1-2; D unclear. V lost 5 bases and J lost 8, with 15 bases in between. This CDR3 is built from 13 residues. The CDR3 region is CASSHLRAEGYTF. CDR3 coding DNA: TGTGCCAGCAGTCACCTAAGAGCGGAAGGCTACACCTTC.

This chain joins TRBV24-1 and TRBJ2-2; TRBD1 agrees at 7 bases. The CDR3 contains 16 residues. Germline V gene lookup returns CDR1 KGHDR and CDR2 SFDVKD. V shed 5 bases, J shed 6 bases, and the junction held 11 bases outside the gene matches. The CDR3 loop is CATSAPLAQGAGELFF. DNA for the CDR3: TGTGCCACCAGTGCCCCCTTAGCCCAGGGGGCCGGGGAGCTGTTTTTT.

The V gene is TRBV6-6, the J gene TRBJ2-5; 10 bases are a match to TRBD2. The CDR3 sequence is 15 residues long. Trimming removed 0 bases from V and 4 bases from J; junction bases left unmatched: 2. Germline CDR1 and CDR2: MNHNY and SVGAGI (reference sequence). CDR3 DNA: TGTGCCAGCAGTTACTCAAGCGGGAGGGTAGAGACCCAGTACTTC. Its protein product is CASSYSSGRVETQYF.

Comment on this clonotype: One junction end disagrees with the germline gene, perhaps due to a read error. The J gene is TRBJ2-3, the V gene TRBV5-1; D is uncertain. This CDR3 is 16 amino acids long. Germline V CDR1 and CDR2: SGHRS, YFSETQ. The DNA for the CDR3 is TGCGCCAGCTGCTTGGGCAGACAAACTAGCACAGATACGCAGTATTTT. Protein: CASCLGRQTSTDTQYF.

The V and J genes are TRBV29-1 and TRBJ2-1; 15 nucleotides align to TRBD2. Germline trimming cut 4 bases from V and 8 bases from J; bases unmatched to any gene: 6. The germline V gene has CDR1 SQVTM and CDR2 ANQGSEA. The CDR3 spans 15 residues. For the CDR3, the DNA is TGCAGCGTTGGGACTAGCGGGGGGGCGTGGGATGAGCAGTTCTTC. Its protein is CSVGTSGGAWDEQFF.

This clonotype has a single count. The V and J genes are TRBV20-1 and TRBJ2-7, with 10 nucleotides matching TRBD1. The DNA end favors TRBJ2-4, so the J call may be wrong. Per the germline V gene, CDR1 is DFQATT and CDR2 is SNEGSKA (reference sequence). The CDR3 is 14 amino acids. For the CDR3, the DNA is TGCAGTGCGACAACCGGGACAGGGGCGGACATTCAGTACTTC. Translation gives CSATTGTGADIQYF.

This clonotype was recorded only once. The gene calls are TRBV20-1 and TRBJ2-5; either TRBD1 or TRBD2 may supply D (7 bases each). Germline values: CDR1 DFQATT, CDR2 SNEGSKA (reference sequence). Trimming shortened V by 2 bases and J by 11 bases, and 21 bases separated the two germline ends. This CDR3 has 14 amino acids. The CDR3 sequence is CSARSLAQGGEQYF. In nucleotides, the CDR3 is TGCAGTGCTAGATCACTAGCGCAGGGGGGTGAGCAGTACTTC.

The CDR3 sequence: CASSFRDGGSPLHF. The CDR3 DNA follows: TGTGCCAGCAGCTTCCGGGACGGGGGGTCACCCCTCCACTTT. The V call is TRBV5-6, the J call TRBJ1-6; maybe TRBD1 (5 bases). Between the trimmed V and J ends, which lost 2 bases and 10 bases, there was a span of 13 bases. The CDR3 spans 14 residues. Germline CDR1 is SGHDT and CDR2 is YYEEEE.

This chain's CDR3 is CASRADRVLYEQYF. In nucleotides, the CDR3 is TGTGCCAGCAGAGCCGACAGGGTACTCTACGAGCAGTACTTC. The rearrangement joins TRBV2 to TRBJ2-7; 7 bases map to TRBD1. The CDR3 runs 14 residues. J lost 3 bases, V lost 6 bases, and 8 bases had no gene match. Germline V gene lookup returns CDR1 SNHLY and CDR2 FYNNEI. Using reference TRBV2 and TRBJ2-7 for the parts outside the CDR3, the full variable domain is EPEVTQTPSHQVTQMGQEVILRCVPISNHLYFYWYRQILGQKVEFLVSFYNNEISEKSEIFDDQFSVERPDGSNFTLKIRSTKLEDSAMYFCASRADRVLYEQYFGPGTRLTVT.

This rearrangement joins TRBV24-1 to TRBJ2-6; no definite D call. The CDR3 contains 16 residues. V shed 4 bases and J shed 0 bases, with 9 bases lying between them. The V gene's germline CDR1 is KGHDR and CDR2 SFDVKD. CDR3 DNA sequence: TGTGCCACCAGTGAGCCGGTTCCCTCTGGGGCCAACGTCCTGACTTTC. This sequence encodes CATSEPVPSGANVLTF.

This clonotype was found many times. V is TRBV7-2 and J is TRBJ2-7; 15 nucleotides match TRBD2. This CDR3 region has 17 residues. Germline V lookup: CDR1 SGHTA, CDR2 FQGNSA. Trimming took 4 bases from V and 3 from J; bases not matched to a gene: 7. Written as DNA, the CDR3 is TGTGCCAGCAGCTCGCCCGGGACTAGCGGGAGGTTCTACGAGCAGTACTTC. Its translation is CASSSPGTSGRFYEQYF.

V usage is TRBV12-3 or TRBV12-4 and J usage is TRBJ2-3; 9 nucleotides align to TRBD2. The CDR3 runs to 14 residues. V dropped 10 bases and J dropped 1; count of bases not matched to a gene: 6. CDR3 in DNA: TGTGCCAACAATCCTAGCGGGGGCACAGATACGCAGTATTTT. Protein: CANNPSGGTDTQYF.

V usage is TRBV19 and J usage is TRBJ2-1, with D maybe TRBD2 (5 bases). The CDR3 is 15 residues long. V lost 7 bases, J lost 7 bases, and 20 bases lay in between. Germline V CDR1 and CDR2: LNHDA, SQIVND (reference sequence). CDR3 sequence reads: CASTPSGLIRNEQFF. For the CDR3, the DNA is TGTGCCAGTACCCCCAGTGGACTTATCAGGAATGAGCAGTTCTTC.

This clonotype has a count of ten or more. This chain joins TRBV20-1 and TRBJ2-3; 13 bases are shared with TRBD2. This CDR3 is built from 16 residues. Germline CDR1 reads DFQATT; CDR2 reads SNEGSKA (reference sequence). Unmatched junction bases numbered 4, after V lost 2 bases and J lost 2 bases. This CDR3 is CSARPGLAGSTDTQYF. CDR3 coding DNA: TGCAGTGCTAGACCGGGACTAGCGGGATCCACAGATACGCAGTATTTT.